The rows below give T cell receptor beta chains drawn from one sample of a study of cytomegalovirus exposure and HLA in healthy donors. Sequenced by immunoSEQ multiplex PCR; TCRdb stores in-frame clones only, minus some. The sample shows roughly 150,000 clones, 73% of them seen only once. Sequenced material: PBMCs. These receptors all stem from a woman aged 18 to 35 in good health and CMV-seropositive. Both conserved end residues are part of each CDR3. The order of the fields is V gene, D gene, J gene, clone size, CDR3 DNA, CDR3 protein. A D gene is named only where the DNA matches it firmly. The listing skips clone size in some rows; elsewhere it reads once, few, many or a size class.

>TRBV27|TRBD1|TRBJ1-4|NA
TGTGCCAGCAGTCAGGGGGCGCTAGGTAATGAAAAACTGTTTTTT
CASSQGALGNEKLFF
>TRBV5-1|TRBD1|TRBJ2-7|NA
TGCGCCAGCAGCTTGGGAGGACAGGGTATCCACGAGCAGTACTTC
CASSLGGQGIHEQYF
>TRBV18|TRBD2|TRBJ2-3|NA
TGTGCCAGCTCCAGGGACCCACTGCTAGCGGGGTTAACAGATACGCAGTATTTT
CASSRDPLLAGLTDTQYF
>TRBV7-3|TRBD1|TRBJ1-1|NA
TGTGCCAGCAGCAAATTTAATCTGGGACAGCCCTACATGAACACTGAAGCTTTCTTT
CASSKFNLGQPYMNTEAFF
>TRBV14|NA|TRBJ2-7|once
TGTGCCAGCAGCCAACAAATCACCCCCATTCCCTATGAGCAGTACTTC
CASSQQITPIPYEQYF
>TRBV18|TRBD1|TRBJ1-1|few
TGTGCCAGCTCACCCGTACAGGGGCTTGACACTGAAGCTTTCTTT
CASSPVQGLDTEAFF
>TRBV5-6|TRBD1|TRBJ2-7|few
TGTGCCAGCAGCTTGGAGAGACAGGGGGCTCTCTACGAGCAGTACTTC
CASSLERQGALYEQYF
>TRBV10-1|NA|TRBJ1-2|NA
TGCGCCAGCAGGTTGGGCTCTGACTATGGCTACACCTTC
CASRLGSDYGYTF
>TRBV5-6|NA|TRBJ2-7|NA
TGTGCCAGCAGCTTGTCCAGGGCTCGACCCTACGAGCAGTACTTC
CASSLSRARPYEQYF
>TRBV7-2|NA|TRBJ1-1|NA
TGTGCCAGCAGCTTACATATTTCGGGGACTGAAGCTTTCTTT
CASSLHISGTEAFF
>TRBV5-8|TRBD1|TRBJ1-5|few
TGTGCCAGCAGCTTGAGGGGTCCCAGGGGGGGCAATCAGCCCCAGCATTTT
CASSLRGPRGGNQPQHF
>TRBV27|NA|TRBJ2-2|NA
TGTGCCAGCAGCCAGGGGATCGGGGAGCTGTTTTTT
CASSQGIGELFF
>TRBV5-4|NA|TRBJ2-7|once
TGTGCCAGCAGCCTAAACAGGGACTACGAGCAGTACTTC
CASSLNRDYEQYF
>TRBV10-2|TRBD1|TRBJ2-1|NA
TGCGCCAGCAGTGGGGACAGGGGGTACAATGAGCAGTTCTTC
CASSGDRGYNEQFF
>TRBV9|TRBD1|TRBJ2-7|once
TGTGCCAGCAGCGTAGCTTCAGGGGGAACCTACGAGCAGTACTTC
CASSVASGGTYEQYF